Included here is one T cell receptor beta chain sequence, with context. Antigen specificity is unknown. This specimen belongs to a study of T cell responses to AZD1222 COVID-19 vaccine. The data were produced by immunoSEQ multiplex PCR, yet TCRdb's version contains in-frame clones alone and is incomplete. The sample carries 150,000 or so clones, about nine tenths recorded once. Trimming cost V 0 bases and J 2 bases; bases outside gene matches: 11. CDR1 is GTSNPN, CDR2 SVGIG, per germline (reference sequence). The CDR3 has 18 amino acids. Study results and caveats: The repertoires were collected only after the peak T cell response. Seropositivity was recorded at baseline in only 6 or 7 AZD1222 recipients. Reports indicate that nearly half of spike-specific TCRs are directed at unmutated variant regions. The donors showed a predominance of white British ancestry and of females, with possible underestimation of clonal diversity.

The chain links TRBV30 to TRBJ2-7; 12 bases agree with TRBD2. The sample here was peripheral blood, taken 28 days after the second AZD1222 dose. The TCR comes from an adult who received the AZD1222 COVID-19 vaccine. The CDR3 is CAWSVRLAGGLPPYEQYF. The CDR3 DNA is TGTGCCTGGAGTGTACGGCTAGCGGGAGGGCTTCCTCCCTACGAGCAGTACTTC.